This T cell receptor (beta chain) was captured by sequencing in a study of cytomegalovirus exposure and HLA in healthy donors (dated by TCRdb to about 2017). Looking at the study overall: According to an earlier analysis of 587 of the donors, about 179 million T cells yielded 100 million or so unique TCR beta sequences and more than 250 Gb of sequence data. An early release that covered approximately 600 HLA-typed donors contained approximately 300 gigabases of sequencing data and tens of millions of unique TCR sequences. Among the roughly 400 genotyped donors, around 81% belonged to the genetic ancestry cluster associated with self-reported Caucasian donors. The study aimed to test whether signatures of past pathogen exposure could be identified by cataloging public T cell receptors. The study used immunosequencing to profile the T cell repertoires of several hundred subjects and linked those repertoires to cytomegalovirus serostatus. Besides the first cohort of under 700 subjects, a separate validation cohort made up of some 110 different subjects was used. To predict cytomegalovirus infection status, the study combined high-throughput TCR immunosequencing, statistical association of individual TCRs with disease status, and machine learning. In a later analysis, previously published TCR beta repertoires from 666 donors were re-analyzed and high-resolution HLA genotyping was added so that TCR occurrence patterns could be studied. In the later analysis, no new phenotypic data were used to find candidate immune exposures; instead, reliance was placed on TCR beta sequences and their occurrence across donors. In an earlier analysis of 550 to 700 of the donors, high-throughput TCR beta sequencing was used to judge whether each TCR beta V gene segment behaved as functional or pseudogenic. Donor age, sex, ethnicity and CMV serostatus were compiled alongside the repertoire data. Genome-wide SNP genotypes for about 60% of the 666 donors were used in a later genetic analysis, which treated that subset as a discovery cohort. All discovery cohort repertoires had been generated on a single sequencing platform. Both class I and class II loci were covered by HLA typing, at four-digit resolution. Typing coverage differed by locus: A, B, C, DRB1 and DQB1 were typed in about 629-630 donors, DQA1 in roughly 500, DPA1 in 600 to 610, and DPB1 in just under 480. About five DR-DQ haplotypes were handled as single units for association and clustering because linkage in the cohort was strong. Across approximately 420 genotyped donors of the cohort, an average of roughly 250,000 unique TCR beta nucleotide sequences per donor were sequenced, and roughly 20% of those sequences were non-productive.

The cohort was made up of 500 to 850 healthy bone marrow donors. All cohort members were sampled while nominally healthy, although unrecorded immune exposures were likely present. The donor was CMV seropositive and was included in the group of 250 to 350 seropositive cohort members. A peripheral blood sample was provided by each donor, and peripheral blood mononuclear cells were used for TCR beta sequencing. Genomic DNA was extracted from the blood cell samples with the Qiagen DNeasy Blood Extraction Kit. Libraries were built with the immunoSEQ multiplex PCR assay. For the multiplex PCR, a mixture combining 60 forward primers for TCR Vbeta segments and 13 reverse primers for TCR Jbeta segments was used. The CDR3 region of rearranged TCR beta genes was amplified from genomic DNA with a multiplex PCR assay. Amplified TCR beta libraries were sequenced as 87-base-pair reads on the Illumina HiSeq System. The original pipeline was this. A later analysis counted about 80 million unique TCR beta chains across the 666 repertoires, and some 11 million of these chains were shared by at least two donors. A nearest-neighbor algorithm error-corrected the raw reads and collapsed the reads into unique sequences, merging closely related sequences to remove PCR and sequencing errors. Alignment of CDR3 sequences to IMGT reference sequences was used to assign V, D and J gene segments. For a sequence to be retained, a match of at least six nucleotides to both a V gene segment and a J gene segment was required. A rearrangement counted as productive if the CDR3 had no stop codons and remained in frame with V and J, and every other rearrangement counted as non-productive. CDR3 was defined by IMGT convention, running from the second conserved V-encoded cysteine to the conserved J-encoded phenylalanine. The earlier analysis of some 550 of the donors excluded any sequence lacking an unambiguous match to a single V gene segment. In an earlier analysis of some 590 of the donors, a V segment was called functional when productive rearrangements were above 56.7%, and segregating when the standard deviation between donors exceeded 5%. A statistical classification framework was built to diagnose cytomegalovirus status from the catalog of TCR beta chain sequences. A later analysis assigned V and J genes by comparing TCR nucleotide sequences with IMGT/GENE-DB human TR gene sequences. In a later analysis, CDR3 sequences and most-parsimonious VDJ recombination scenarios were assigned using the TCRdist pipeline. In a later analysis, each TCR beta chain was defined by its CDR3 amino acid sequence together with its V-gene family, and reads without a unique V-gene family were excluded. A later analysis removed 450 to 600 highly shared, low-generation-probability nucleotide sequences to deal with suspected cross-contamination and a sequencing artifact. In a later analysis, a clonal expansion index for each public chain was calculated from normalized within-repertoire ranks of inferred template counts. A later analysis computed generation probabilities with a VDJ recombination model fitted to out-of-frame rearrangements, and checked the results against IGoR. In a later analysis, TCR-TCR, TCR-HLA and TCR-CMV co-occurrence was scored with hypergeometric tests, and a repertoire-size bias correction was applied to TCR pairs. False discovery rates were estimated in a later analysis by permuting HLA or CMV assignments 20 times. In a later analysis, co-occurring TCRs were grouped with DBSCAN, and TCRdist sequence similarity was added when clustering was performed within HLA-allele-positive subsets. Repertoires with fewer than 30,000 or more than 120,000 public chains were left out of co-occurrence clustering, as were about 5 repertoires with anomalous nucleotide sharing. TCRdb took this table from immuneACCESS and kept in-frame rearrangements with V and J called. Such tables lack part of the clones; where checked against another copy, unresolved V genes explain under half of the gap, and the rest is unexplained. D and trimming were read from the DNA, whereas the V and J calls and clone size are those reported in that table. This sample has about 170,000 clones in its table, and roughly 72% of those were observed once. 2% to 2.5% of the sample comes from the top ten.

Broad study findings and their caveats: A further reported finding was that TCR beta sequences accurately predicted the HLA-A and HLA-B alleles for most subjects in the first cohort. While some public TCRs were present in many individuals, most TCR sequences turned up only very rarely across donors. The cohort was sequenced for TCR beta chains only, and without alpha or paired-chain data the features that could be detected were limited. According to the authors, the approach could potentially be generalized to other disease states and immunological phenotypes. The earlier analysis of a few hundred of the donors excluded roughly 17 rarely observed V segments, including chromosome 9 orphons, because counts were too low. Broadly in line with IMGT annotations, most TCR beta V segments showed up in productive rearrangements about 87% or about 30% of the time in an earlier analysis of some 590 of the donors. Linkage disequilibrium might explain the correlated functional status among segregating V segments, but an unknown experimental factor could not be excluded. In vitro tests confirmed that a few of the cytomegalovirus-associated TCR beta chains recognize cytomegalovirus antigens. The classifier was reported to diagnose cytomegalovirus status with high specificity and sensitivity in both the original and validation cohorts. Most CMV-associated TCR beta chains appeared to be HLA-restricted in a later analysis, and the HLA associations seemed to be driven largely by CMV exposure. Some IMGT-functional V segments, including TRBV6-2 and TRBV6-3, could not be distinguished by the 87-base-pair reads and were therefore excluded. Assigning TCR associations to individual alleles was difficult when HLA alleles, especially DR and DQ, strongly co-occurred. A later analysis found that HLA-associated TCR beta chains were more clonally expanded and had lower generation probabilities than equally common non-associated chains. A later genetic analysis associated a missense DCLRE1C variant with V-gene and J-gene trimming of TCR beta chains, and an independent cohort replicated the association. Because HLA typing was unavailable for some donors at each locus, only the typed subset was used in association tests. In a later analysis, around 17,000 TCR beta sequences were associated with specific HLA alleles at a false discovery rate of 0.05. A later genetic analysis reported fewer N-insertions in productive TCRs among donors in an Asian-associated ancestry cluster than the roughly 620-donor mean. According to a later analysis, TCR association rates differed among HLA loci, with DRB1 alleles showing the most associated TCRs and HLA-C alleles showing the fewest. Presence/absence analyses assumed roughly uniform sequencing depth across donors, an assumption that may not hold. A total of 150 to 200 TCR beta chains were listed by the study as associated with cytomegalovirus. Several of the top co-occurrence clusters appeared to be linked to parvovirus B19, influenza, CMV and Epstein-Barr virus, according to a later analysis. A cluster of highly shared sequence variants was judged likely to represent a technical artifact of the sequencing pipeline. For the cohort, immune exposure information was limited to CMV serostatus.

CDR1 and CDR2 are read off the germline V gene (reference sequence) as SEHNR and FQNEAQ. From cysteine to phenylalanine, the CDR3 is 14 amino acids long. Only the CDR3 DNA is retained, 42 bases long and in frame from the first base. V and J are truncated by 6 bases and 4 bases respectively, leaving an intervening sequence of 12 bases. Comment on this clone: Its antigen has not been determined. Base quality data are lacking; no much larger clone is found one base away.

The rearranged chain carries TRBV7-9 and TRBJ2-2; tentative D gene TRBD1, with 6 bases matching. This clonotype was obtained from a woman in her thirties in good health and CMV-seropositive. The sample consisted of PBMCs. The CDR3 protein: CASRVGAVTGELFF. The DNA sequence is TGTGCCAGCAGGGTGGGGGCTGTCACCGGGGAGCTGTTTTTT.